What follows describes a single T cell receptor beta chain. Its antigen remains unidentified. This specimen belongs to a study of graft-versus-host responses after intestinal transplantation. This table comes from immunoSEQ multiplex PCR, and its TCRdb copy is limited to in-frame clones, with some not included. The sample consists of about 82,000 clones, 75% to 95% of them appearing once. The J segment lost 6 bases and the V segment lost 4 bases, leaving 15 bases of the junction unmatched. Looked up from germline, CDR1 is SGHTA and CDR2 is FQGTGA. The CDR3 spans 17 residues. Specimen: unstimulated CD4+ T cells sorted from spleen or lymph node cells, collected before transplant. The V gene is TRBV7-3, the J gene TRBJ2-5; TRBD1 matches at 9 bases. This clonotype was obtained from a human donor who was the organ donor for an intestinal transplant. The chain's CDR3 is CASSSQRRTGDWQTQYF. The CDR3, as DNA: TGTGCCAGCAGCTCGCAAAGGAGGACAGGGGATTGGCAGACCCAGTACTTC.